Listed below are T cell receptor beta chains from one sample, sequenced in a study of T cell responses to AZD1222 COVID-19 vaccine. Here immunoSEQ multiplex PCR was the method, and the copy in TCRdb shows in-frame clones only, minus some. Of over 100,000 clones in the sample, 80% to 90% were seen once. The sample was peripheral blood, taken 28 days after the second AZD1222 dose. These TCRs come from an adult who received the AZD1222 COVID-19 vaccine. Each CDR3 is given with its conserved first and last residue. A D gene is named only where the DNA matches it firmly. The size entry is marked missing in some rows and otherwise reads once, few, many or a size class.

clone_size d_call j_call v_call cdr3_nt cdr3_aa
NA NA TRBJ1-1 TRBV27 TGTGCCAGCAGTACACAGACAGAGAACACTGAAGCTTTCTTT CASSTQTENTEAFF
once TRBD2 TRBJ2-1 TRBV5-8 TGTGCCAGCACTGCGGGAGTAGGAGGCCCCTACAATGAGCAGTTCTTC CASTAGVGGPYNEQFF
NA NA TRBJ1-2 TRBV7-9 TGTGCCAGCAGCTCTTTCAGGGTGGGAGGCTACACCTTC CASSSFRVGGYTF
NA TRBD1 TRBJ2-3 TRBV5-6 TGTGCCAGCAGCCTGGGGACAGTTACAGATACGCAGTATTTT CASSLGTVTDTQYF
NA TRBD2 TRBJ2-1 TRBV7-3 TGTGCCAGCAGCGCACTAGCGGGAGGCGATGAGCAGTTCTTC CASSALAGGDEQFF
NA TRBD2 TRBJ2-3 TRBV4-2 TGTGCCAGCAGCCAAGAGAATAGCGGGGGTTCGGATACGCAGTATTTT CASSQENSGGSDTQYF
NA NA TRBJ1-2 TRBV6-5 TGTGCCAGCAGCAGGAGAGGGCGATCCTATGGCTACACCTTC CASSRRGRSYGYTF
NA NA TRBJ2-1 TRBV10-3 TGTGCCAGCCGACTTTCCCTGGCGCCAGTTGGGCAGTTCTTC CASRLSLAPVGQFF
NA TRBD2 TRBJ2-7 TRBV18 TGTGCCAGCTCACCGTTGGGGGAGGGCGCCGAGCAGTACTTC CASSPLGEGAEQYF
NA NA TRBJ2-4 TRBV4-1 TGCGCCAGCAGCCACCCCGGTGCTACAGCCAAAAACATTCAGTACTTC CASSHPGATAKNIQYF
NA TRBD1 TRBJ1-2 TRBV6-5 TGTGCCAGCAGCCTCGGACAGGGCTTCCATGGCTACACCTTC CASSLGQGFHGYTF
NA TRBD1 TRBJ1-2 TRBV7-2 TGTGCCAGCAGCCAAGGGACAGGGGATCGGGGCTACACCTTC CASSQGTGDRGYTF
NA TRBD2 TRBJ2-3 TRBV24-1 TGTGCCACCAGTGATCAAACTAGCGGGAGCACAGATACGCAGTATTTT CATSDQTSGSTDTQYF
NA TRBD2 TRBJ2-1 TRBV30 TGTGCCTGGAGTAACCCCCTAGCGGGGGGCCTAAATGAGCAGTTCTTC CAWSNPLAGGLNEQFF
NA TRBD1 TRBJ1-2 TRBV28 TGTGCCAGCAGTTCCCAGGGGGCGGGTGGCTACACCTTC CASSSQGAGGYTF
NA NA TRBJ2-5 TRBV3-1/TRBV3-2 TGTGCCAGCAGATCGGCTAAAAGACAAGAGACCCAGTACTTC CASRSAKRQETQYF
NA NA TRBJ2-1 TRBV30 TGTGCCTGGACTTTCGGGGTTAACAATGAGCAGTTCTTC CAWTFGVNNEQFF